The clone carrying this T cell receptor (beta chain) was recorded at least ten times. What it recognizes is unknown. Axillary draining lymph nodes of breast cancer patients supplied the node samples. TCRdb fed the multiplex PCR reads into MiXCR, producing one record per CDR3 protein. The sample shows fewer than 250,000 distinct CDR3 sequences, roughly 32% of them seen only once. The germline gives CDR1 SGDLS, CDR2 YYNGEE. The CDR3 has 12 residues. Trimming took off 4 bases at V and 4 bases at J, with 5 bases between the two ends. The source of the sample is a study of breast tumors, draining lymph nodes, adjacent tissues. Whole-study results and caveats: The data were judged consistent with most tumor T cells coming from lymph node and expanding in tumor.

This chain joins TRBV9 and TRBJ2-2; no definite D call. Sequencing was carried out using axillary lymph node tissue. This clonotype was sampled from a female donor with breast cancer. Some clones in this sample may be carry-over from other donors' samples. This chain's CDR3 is CASSPSTGELFF. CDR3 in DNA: TGTGCCAGCAGCCCAAGCACCGGGGAGCTGTTTTTT.